One sample yielded the 11 T cell receptor beta chains listed below, sequenced in a study of T cell responses to AZD1222 COVID-19 vaccine. TCRdb keeps only in-frame clones here, not all; method: immunoSEQ multiplex PCR. Of 100,000 to 150,000 clones in the sample, approximately 87% were seen once. The source was peripheral blood, collected on day 0 of AZD1222 vaccination. Receptors originate from an adult in good health.

This clone was seen a few times. This sample includes further DNA sequences coding for the same CDR3. V and J are TRBV7-2 and TRBJ2-7; no firm D call. The V and J ends lost 1 base and 3 bases respectively, with 10 bases between them. The CDR3 consists of 14 residues. Germline values: CDR1 SGHTA, CDR2 FQGNSA. CDR3 sequence (DNA): TGTGCCAGCAGCTTAGGGCTAGTTAGCTACGAGCAGTACTTC. It specifies CASSLGLVSYEQYF.

The rearrangement links TRBV5-1 to TRBJ1-1; D not resolved. From germline, CDR1 is SGHRS and CDR2 YFSETQ. CDR3 length: 12 amino acids. The ends were cut back, 5 bases at V and 1 base at J, with 6 bases in the middle. The CDR3 spells CASSSGNTEAFF. The DNA of the CDR3 is TGCGCCAGCAGTTCAGGGAACACTGAAGCTTTCTTT.

The chain has TRBV27 and TRBJ1-2; D is uncertain. The CDR3 loop spans 15 amino acids. V gave up 4 bases and J gave up 0 bases, with 12 bases separating them. CDR1 is MNHEY, CDR2 SMNVEV, per germline (reference sequence). CDR3 coding DNA: TGTGCCAGCAGTTCCCTCCCCGAAGCTAACTATGGCTACACCTTC. This sequence encodes CASSSLPEANYGYTF.

This clone has more than one count but fewer than ten. This chain connects TRBV3-1 (or the pseudogene TRBV3-2) to TRBJ1-2; D is unclear. Germline V gene sequence: CDR1 LGHDT, CDR2 YNNKEL (reference sequence). Trimming cost V 2 bases and J 6 bases, with 10 bases left between them. The CDR3 sequence is 13 residues long. CDR3 region: CASSQLMSDGYTF. The DNA of the CDR3 is TGTGCCAGCAGCCAACTGATGAGCGATGGCTACACCTTC.

This sequence joins TRBV9 and TRBJ1-5, with D uncertain. Per germline, CDR1 SGDLS and CDR2 YYNGEE. The CDR3 totals 14 residues. Trimming stripped 0 bases from V and 1 base from J, with 5 bases between. The CDR3, as DNA: TGTGCCAGCAGCGTAGGGCGCAGCAATCAGCCCCAGCATTTT. Its translation is CASSVGRSNQPQHF.

The rearrangement uses TRBV28 and TRBJ1-1; 11 bases are a match to TRBD1. CDR3 length equals 15 residues. Germline CDR1 and CDR2: MDHEN and SYDVKM. J gave up 4 bases and V 6 bases, and 7 bases lay outside the gene matches. As DNA, the CDR3 is TGTGCCAGCAGCGAGAGCGGGACAGGGGGCACTGAAGCTTTCTTT. Translating gives CASSESGTGGTEAFF.

The CDR3 reads CAWSVRISDQPQHF. The CDR3 DNA reads TGTGCCTGGAGTGTACGCATCTCGGATCAGCCCCAGCATTTT. This chain links TRBV30 with TRBJ1-5; D is ambiguous. Per germline, CDR1 GTSNPN and CDR2 SVGIG (reference sequence). The CDR3 covers 14 residues. V dropped 0 bases and J dropped 5 bases, with 11 bases sitting between them.

This chain connects TRBV9 to TRBJ1-2; D remains ambiguous. The germline V gene has CDR1 SGDLS and CDR2 YYNGEE. The CDR3 consists of 15 residues. V lost 3 bases and J 4 bases, leaving 16 bases between the germline ends. The CDR3 bases are TGTGCCAGCAGCGAATCCCCGGGAGCGGGCTATGGCTACACCTTC. Its protein is CASSESPGAGYGYTF.

This chain links TRBV7-2 with TRBJ2-1; no clear D gene. The V and J ends lost 0 bases and 2 bases respectively, with 8 bases between them. The CDR3 is 15 residues long. Germline lookup yields CDR1 SGHTA and CDR2 FQGNSA. The CDR3 region is CASSLAEGPYNEQFF. The CDR3 DNA sequence: TGTGCCAGCAGCTTAGCGGAAGGGCCCTACAATGAGCAGTTCTTC. The full variable domain, its missing parts supplied by reference TRBV7-2 and TRBJ2-1, is GAGVSQSPSNKVTEKGKDVELRCDPISGHTALYWYRQSLGQGLEFLIYFQGNSAPDKSGLPSDRFSAERTGGSVSTLTIQRTQQEDSAVYLCASSLAEGPYNEQFFGPGTRLTVL.

CDR3 nucleotides: TGTGCCAGCAGCTTAGGTCAGGGGAATGGCTACACCTTC. This translates into CASSLGQGNGYTF. The V and J genes are TRBV7-3 and TRBJ1-2, with a weak D call TRBD1 (6 bases). The CDR3 runs 13 residues. Germline lookup yields CDR1 SGHTA and CDR2 FQGTGA. V was pared by 2 bases and J by 6 bases, with 10 bases between.

The CDR3 DNA follows: TGCGCCAGCAGTAAAGGAGCGGGAGATAGTGAGCAGTTCTTC. Its protein product is CASSKGAGDSEQFF. The chain uses TRBV5-1 and TRBJ2-1; 8 bases line up with TRBD2. Germline CDR1 is SGHRS and CDR2 is YFSETQ. This CDR3 spans 14 amino acids. J gave up 9 bases and V 5 bases, and 10 bases lay outside the gene matches. Variable domain in full (rest from reference TRBV5-1 and TRBJ2-1): KAGVTQTPRYLIKTRGQQVTLSCSPISGHRSVSWYQQTPGQGLQFLFEYFSETQRNKGNFPGRFSGRQFSNSRSEMNVSTLELGDSALYLCASSKGAGDSEQFFGPGTRLTVL.